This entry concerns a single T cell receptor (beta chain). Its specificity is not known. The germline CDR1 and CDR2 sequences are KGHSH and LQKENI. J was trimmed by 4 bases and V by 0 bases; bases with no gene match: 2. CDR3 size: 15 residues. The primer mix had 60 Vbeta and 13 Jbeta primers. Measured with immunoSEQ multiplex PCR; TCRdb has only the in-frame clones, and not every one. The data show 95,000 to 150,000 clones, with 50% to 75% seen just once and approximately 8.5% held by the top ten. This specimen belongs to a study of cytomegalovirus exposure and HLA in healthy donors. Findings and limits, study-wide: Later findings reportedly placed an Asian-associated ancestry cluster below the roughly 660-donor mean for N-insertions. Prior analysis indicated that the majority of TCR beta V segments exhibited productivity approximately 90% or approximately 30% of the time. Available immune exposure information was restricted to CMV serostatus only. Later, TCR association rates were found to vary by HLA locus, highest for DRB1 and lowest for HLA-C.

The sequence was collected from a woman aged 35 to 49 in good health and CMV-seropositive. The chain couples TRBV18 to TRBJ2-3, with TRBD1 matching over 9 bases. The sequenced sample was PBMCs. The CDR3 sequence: CASSPPDRGADTQYF. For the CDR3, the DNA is TGTGCCAGCTCACCACCGGACAGGGGTGCAGATACGCAGTATTTT.